A selection of T cell receptor beta chains follows, all from one sample in a study of untreated major depressive disorder. Using immunoSEQ multiplex PCR, the repertoire was profiled, and TCRdb retains in-frame clones only, with some absent. The repertoire includes about 19,000 clones, about 92% of them detected once, and 0.5% to 0.65% sits in the top ten. Sequenced: CD4+ T cells from PBMCs. The receptors shown here come from a woman aged 40-49 years with major depressive disorder. CDR3s include the opening cysteine and the closing phenylalanine or tryptophan. D genes are given only for firm matches. Where a row states a size, it is once, few, many or the class of an expanded clone; other rows omit it.

d_call: .
clone_size: .
j_call: TRBJ1-1
v_call: TRBV29-1
cdr3_aa: CSVAPLYGARGNTEAFF
cdr3_nt: TGCAGCGTTGCCCCCCTCTACGGGGCCAGGGGGAACACTGAAGCTTTCTTT

d_call: .
clone_size: .
j_call: TRBJ1-4
v_call: TRBV7-9
cdr3_aa: CASSLVRTDGINEKLFF
cdr3_nt: TGTGCCAGCAGCTTAGTCAGGACAGACGGGATTAATGAAAAACTGTTTTTT

d_call: .
clone_size: .
j_call: TRBJ2-5
v_call: TRBV10-3
cdr3_aa: CAISGGDRETQYF
cdr3_nt: TGTGCCATCAGTGGTGGAGACCGGGAGACCCAGTACTTC

d_call: .
clone_size: .
j_call: TRBJ1-5
v_call: TRBV30
cdr3_aa: CAWSKTGNLFEPQHF
cdr3_nt: TGTGCCTGGAGTAAAACAGGAAATTTGTTCGAGCCCCAGCATTTT

d_call: TRBD2
clone_size: .
j_call: TRBJ2-3
v_call: TRBV19
cdr3_aa: CASSMRVAGGTDTQYF
cdr3_nt: TGTGCCAGTAGTATGAGGGTAGCGGGAGGCACAGATACGCAGTATTTT

d_call: .
clone_size: .
j_call: TRBJ1-1
v_call: TRBV27
cdr3_aa: CASNSGLRAAEAFF
cdr3_nt: TGTGCCAGCAACTCGGGACTCAGGGCGGCTGAAGCTTTCTTT

d_call: TRBD1
clone_size: .
j_call: TRBJ2-5
v_call: TRBV11-3
cdr3_aa: CASSYDRDSETQYF
cdr3_nt: TGTGCCAGCAGCTATGACAGGGATTCAGAGACCCAGTACTTC

d_call: TRBD1
clone_size: .
j_call: TRBJ2-3
v_call: TRBV12-5
cdr3_aa: CASGFSGTGGFSTDTQYF
cdr3_nt: TGTGCTAGTGGTTTCTCCGGGACAGGGGGCTTTAGCACAGATACGCAGTATTTT

d_call: .
clone_size: .
j_call: TRBJ2-6
v_call: TRBV30
cdr3_aa: CAWSVQGGGANVLTF
cdr3_nt: TGTGCCTGGAGTGTACAAGGTGGGGGGGCCAACGTCCTGACTTTC

d_call: .
clone_size: .
j_call: TRBJ2-1
v_call: TRBV7-3
cdr3_aa: CASSLSGLNEQFF
cdr3_nt: TGTGCCAGCAGCTTATCGGGGCTCAATGAGCAGTTCTTC

d_call: TRBD1
clone_size: .
j_call: TRBJ1-5
v_call: TRBV7-3
cdr3_aa: CASSLDRGQPQHF
cdr3_nt: TGTGCCAGCAGCCTCGACAGGGGTCAGCCCCAGCATTTT

d_call: .
clone_size: few
j_call: TRBJ1-6
v_call: TRBV25-1
cdr3_aa: CASNEIGNSPLHF
cdr3_nt: TGTGCCAGCAACGAAATAGGAAATTCACCCCTCCACTTT

d_call: .
clone_size: once
j_call: TRBJ2-5
v_call: TRBV5-4
cdr3_aa: CASSLWGLSQETQYF
cdr3_nt: TGTGCCAGCAGCCTATGGGGGTTGAGCCAAGAGACCCAGTACTTC

d_call: .
clone_size: .
j_call: TRBJ1-4
v_call: TRBV5-6
cdr3_aa: CASSYKRAGTNEKLFF
cdr3_nt: TGTGCCAGCAGCTATAAAAGGGCCGGTACTAATGAAAAACTGTTTTTT

d_call: TRBD1
clone_size: .
j_call: TRBJ1-2
v_call: TRBV15
cdr3_aa: CATSRDARGRDGYTF
cdr3_nt: TGTGCCACCAGCAGAGATGCAAGGGGGCGGGATGGCTACACCTTC

d_call: .
clone_size: .
j_call: TRBJ1-1
v_call: TRBV30
cdr3_aa: CAWRWGKGLGDTEAFF
cdr3_nt: TGTGCCTGGAGATGGGGGAAGGGTCTTGGGGACACTGAAGCTTTCTTT

d_call: TRBD1
clone_size: .
j_call: TRBJ1-6
v_call: TRBV29-1
cdr3_aa: CSVRKGANSPLHF
cdr3_nt: TGCAGCGTTAGGAAGGGGGCGAATTCACCCCTCCACTTT

d_call: TRBD2
clone_size: .
j_call: TRBJ2-7
v_call: TRBV5-5
cdr3_aa: CASSLVASGPYEQYF
cdr3_nt: TGTGCCAGCAGCTTGGTGGCTAGCGGACCCTACGAGCAGTACTTC

d_call: .
clone_size: .
j_call: TRBJ2-1
v_call: TRBV25-1
cdr3_aa: CASSGFREQFF
cdr3_nt: TGTGCCAGCAGTGGATTCCGTGAGCAGTTCTTC

d_call: .
clone_size: .
j_call: TRBJ1-2
v_call: TRBV6-5
cdr3_aa: CASSYSEGYYGYTF
cdr3_nt: TGTGCCAGCAGTTACTCGGAAGGGTACTATGGCTACACCTTC

d_call: .
clone_size: once
j_call: TRBJ1-5
v_call: TRBV28
cdr3_aa: CASLIGNQPQHF
cdr3_nt: TGTGCCAGCCTAATCGGGAATCAGCCCCAGCATTTT

d_call: .
clone_size: .
j_call: TRBJ1-1
v_call: TRBV7-2
cdr3_aa: CASSLVGNREAFF
cdr3_nt: TGTGCCAGCAGCTTAGTCGGCAACAGAGAAGCTTTCTTT

d_call: TRBD2
clone_size: once
j_call: TRBJ2-5
v_call: TRBV7-8
cdr3_aa: CASSLAILASGAPGGTQYF
cdr3_nt: TGTGCCAGCAGCTTAGCGATATTAGCTAGCGGGGCCCCCGGAGGGACCCAGTACTTC

d_call: TRBD2
clone_size: .
j_call: TRBJ2-2
v_call: TRBV18
cdr3_aa: CASSPGLAGVSGELFF
cdr3_nt: TGTGCCAGCTCACCGGGACTAGCGGGAGTGAGCGGGGAGCTGTTTTTT

d_call: .
clone_size: .
j_call: TRBJ2-1
v_call: TRBV5-1
cdr3_aa: CASSLEGSNNEQFF
cdr3_nt: TGCGCCAGCAGCTTGGAGGGCAGTAACAATGAGCAGTTCTTC